This TCR beta chain was observed in a study of OX40 agonist ivuxolimab in advanced cancers. Study information: From about 23 to 85 years was the age range, with a mean of 60 years, and nearly 85% were male. Study-wide results and limits: Determination of antigen specificity was not performed for the expanded peripheral T cells. Near-lowest levels of clonal expansion characterized partial responders at 0.1-3.0 mg/kg.

Points on this clone: The antigen remains undetermined.

Clones were sequenced by immunoSEQ multiplex PCR, and TCRdb holds only the in-frame ones, with some missing. The sample carries some 30,000 clones, about 74% recorded once. Trimming took off 4 bases at V and 4 bases at J, with 11 bases between the two ends. The CDR3 covers 13 residues. Germline V CDR1 and CDR2: SQVTM, ANQGSEA. Sequenced here: CD4+ or CD8+ T cells sorted from blood, sampled in a trial of the OX40 agonist ivuxolimab. This chain joins TRBV29-1 and TRBJ2-1; D might be TRBD1 or TRBD2, each matching 5 bases. The clonotype was recovered from an adult with an advanced solid tumor such as melanoma, head and neck, liver or kidney cancer. The CDR3, as DNA: TGCAGCGTTGCGGGGACCCTTTACAATGAGCAGTTCTTC. Translation: CSVAGTLYNEQFF.